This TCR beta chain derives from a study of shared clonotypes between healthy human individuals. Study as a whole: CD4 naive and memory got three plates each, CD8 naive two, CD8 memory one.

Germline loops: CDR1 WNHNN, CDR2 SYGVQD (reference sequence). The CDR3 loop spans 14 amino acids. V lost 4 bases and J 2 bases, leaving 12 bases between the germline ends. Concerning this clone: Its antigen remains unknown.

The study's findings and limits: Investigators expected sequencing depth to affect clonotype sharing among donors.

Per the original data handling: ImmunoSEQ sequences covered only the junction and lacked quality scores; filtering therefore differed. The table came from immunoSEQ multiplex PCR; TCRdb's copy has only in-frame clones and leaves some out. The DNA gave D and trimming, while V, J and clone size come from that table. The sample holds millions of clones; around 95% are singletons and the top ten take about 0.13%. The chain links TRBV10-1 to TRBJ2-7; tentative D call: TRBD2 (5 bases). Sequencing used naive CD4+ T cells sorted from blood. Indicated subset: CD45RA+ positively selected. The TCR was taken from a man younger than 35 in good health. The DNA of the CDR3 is TGCGCCAGCAGTGGGAGACTAAACCCCTACGAGCAGTACTTC. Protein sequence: CASSGRLNPYEQYF.